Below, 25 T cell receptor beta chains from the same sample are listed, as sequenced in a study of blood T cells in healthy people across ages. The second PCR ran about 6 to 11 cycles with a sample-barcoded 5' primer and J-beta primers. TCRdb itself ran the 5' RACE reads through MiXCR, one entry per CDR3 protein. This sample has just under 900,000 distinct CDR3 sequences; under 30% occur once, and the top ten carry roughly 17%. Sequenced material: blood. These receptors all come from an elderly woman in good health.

For the CDR3, the DNA is TGTGCCAGCAAAGGGGGACGTTTCGCCTCGAACACCGGGGAGCTGTTTTTT. It yields the protein CASKGGRFASNTGELFF. The rearrangement links TRBV6-1 to TRBJ2-2, with D possibly matching TRBD1 (6 bases). In germline, CDR1 is MNHNS, CDR2 SASEGT. V was cut by 7 bases and J by 0 bases, with 18 bases left in between. This CDR3 region has 17 residues.

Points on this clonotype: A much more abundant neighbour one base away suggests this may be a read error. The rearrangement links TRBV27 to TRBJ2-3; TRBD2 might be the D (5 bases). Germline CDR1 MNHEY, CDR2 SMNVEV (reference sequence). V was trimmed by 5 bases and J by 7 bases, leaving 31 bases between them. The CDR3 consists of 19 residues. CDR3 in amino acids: CASSLGTGISFPHTNTQYF. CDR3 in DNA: TGTGCCAGCAGTCTAGGCACCGGGATCAGTTTCCCACACACGAATACGCAGTATTTT.

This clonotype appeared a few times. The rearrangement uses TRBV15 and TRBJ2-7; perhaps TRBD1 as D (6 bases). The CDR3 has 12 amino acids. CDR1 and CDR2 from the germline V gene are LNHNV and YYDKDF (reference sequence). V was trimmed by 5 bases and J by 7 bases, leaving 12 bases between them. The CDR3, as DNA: TGTGCCACCAGCGGCAGGGGAAGGGAGCAGTACTTC. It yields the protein CATSGRGREQYF.

CDR3 sequence reads: CATLETGDYNEQFF. The CDR3 coding sequence is TGTGCCACACTGGAAACAGGGGACTACAATGAGCAGTTCTTC. The chain links TRBV10-3 to TRBJ2-1, with 7 nucleotides matching TRBD1. Germline CDR1 and CDR2: ENHRY and SYGVKD. V was clipped by 10 bases and J by 3 bases; unmatched bases: 9. This CDR3 is 14 amino acids long.

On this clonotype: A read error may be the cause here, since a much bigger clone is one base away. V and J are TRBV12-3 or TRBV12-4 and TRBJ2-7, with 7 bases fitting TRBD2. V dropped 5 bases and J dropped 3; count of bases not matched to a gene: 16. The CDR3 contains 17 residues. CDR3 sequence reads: CASSHPRMAGVDYEQYF. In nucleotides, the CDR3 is TGTGCCAGCAGTCACCCCAGGATGGCGGGGGTAGACTACGAGCAGTACTTC.

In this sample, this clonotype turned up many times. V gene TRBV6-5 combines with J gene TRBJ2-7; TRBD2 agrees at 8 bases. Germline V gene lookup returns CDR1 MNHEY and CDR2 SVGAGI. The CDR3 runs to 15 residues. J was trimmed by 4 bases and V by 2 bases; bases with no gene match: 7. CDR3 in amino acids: CASSYGAGGAYEQYF. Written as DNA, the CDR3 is TGTGCCAGCAGTTACGGCGCGGGGGGAGCTTACGAGCAGTACTTC.

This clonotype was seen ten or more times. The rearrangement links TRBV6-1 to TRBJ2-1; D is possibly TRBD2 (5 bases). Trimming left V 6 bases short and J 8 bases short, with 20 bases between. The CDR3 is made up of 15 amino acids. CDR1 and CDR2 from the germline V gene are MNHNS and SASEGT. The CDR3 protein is CASSGLGTKFHEQFF. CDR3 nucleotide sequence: TGTGCCAGCAGCGGACTTGGTACTAAATTCCATGAGCAGTTCTTC.

The CDR3 protein is CSARDREGRNSPLHF. In DNA form, the CDR3 reads TGCAGTGCTAGAGATAGGGAGGGAAGGAACTCACCCCTCCACTTT. The V gene is TRBV20-1, the J gene TRBJ1-6, with D uncertain. Per the germline V gene, CDR1 is DFQATT and CDR2 is SNEGSKA (reference sequence). This CDR3 region has 15 residues. V was clipped by 0 bases and J by 10 bases, with 16 bases between them.

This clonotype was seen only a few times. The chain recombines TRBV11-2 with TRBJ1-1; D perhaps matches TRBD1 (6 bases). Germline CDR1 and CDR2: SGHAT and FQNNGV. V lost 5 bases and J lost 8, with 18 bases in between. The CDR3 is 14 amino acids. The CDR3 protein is CASSPSGTRAEAFF. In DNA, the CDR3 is TGTGCCAGCAGCCCAAGCGGGACAAGGGCCGAAGCTTTCTTT. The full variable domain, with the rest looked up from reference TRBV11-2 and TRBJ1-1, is EAGVAQSPRYKIIEKRQSVAFWCNPISGHATLYWYQQILGQGPKLLIQFQNNGVVDDSQLPKDRFSAERLKGVDSTLKIQPAKLEDSAVYLCASSPSGTRAEAFFGQGTRLTVV.

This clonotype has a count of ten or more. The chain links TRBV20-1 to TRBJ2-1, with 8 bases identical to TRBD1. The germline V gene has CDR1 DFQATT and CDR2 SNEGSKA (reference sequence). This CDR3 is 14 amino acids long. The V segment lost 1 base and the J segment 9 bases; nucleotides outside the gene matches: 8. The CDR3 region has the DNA TGCAGTGCTAGAGCAACTTACAGGGGGTTTGAGCAGTTCTTC. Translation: CSARATYRGFEQFF.

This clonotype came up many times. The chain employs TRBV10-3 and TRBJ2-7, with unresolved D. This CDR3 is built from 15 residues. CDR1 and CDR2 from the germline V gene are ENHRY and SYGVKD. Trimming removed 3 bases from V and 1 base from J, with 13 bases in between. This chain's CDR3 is CAISDVKAPSYEQYF. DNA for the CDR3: TGTGCCATCAGTGACGTTAAGGCCCCATCCTACGAGCAGTACTTC.

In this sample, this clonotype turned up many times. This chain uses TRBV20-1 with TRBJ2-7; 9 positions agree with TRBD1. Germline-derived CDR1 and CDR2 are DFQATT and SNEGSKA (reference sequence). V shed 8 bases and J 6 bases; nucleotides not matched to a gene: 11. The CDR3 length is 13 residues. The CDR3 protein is CSTTRDREAEQYF. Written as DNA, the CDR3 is TGCAGTACAACCAGGGACAGGGAGGCCGAGCAGTACTTC.

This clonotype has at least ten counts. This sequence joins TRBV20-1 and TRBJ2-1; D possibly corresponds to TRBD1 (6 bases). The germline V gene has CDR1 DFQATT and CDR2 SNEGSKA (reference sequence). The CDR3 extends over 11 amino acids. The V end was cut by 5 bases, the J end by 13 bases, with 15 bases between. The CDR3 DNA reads TGCAGTGCTTTCTCAGGGGCGTCACAGTTCTTC. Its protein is CSAFSGASQFF.

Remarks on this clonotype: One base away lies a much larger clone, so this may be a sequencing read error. The chain's CDR3 is CASSLDQWYGHTF. In DNA, the CDR3 is TGTGCCAGCAGCTTGGATCAGTGGTATGGCCACACCTTC. The chain recombines TRBV5-4 with TRBJ1-2, with D unresolved. The CDR3 spans 13 residues. Germline CDR1 and CDR2: SGHNT and YYREEE (reference sequence).

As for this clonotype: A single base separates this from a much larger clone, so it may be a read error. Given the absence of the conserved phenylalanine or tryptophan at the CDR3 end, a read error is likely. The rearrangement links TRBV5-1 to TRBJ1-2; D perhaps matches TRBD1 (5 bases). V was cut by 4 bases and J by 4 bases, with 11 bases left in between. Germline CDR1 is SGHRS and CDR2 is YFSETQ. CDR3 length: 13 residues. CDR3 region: CASSPGTIYGYTL. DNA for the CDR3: TGCGCCAGCAGCCCCGGGACCATCTATGGCTACACCCTC.

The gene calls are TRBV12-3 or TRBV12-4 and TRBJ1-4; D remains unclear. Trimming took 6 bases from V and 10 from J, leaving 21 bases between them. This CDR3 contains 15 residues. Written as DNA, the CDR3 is TGTGCCAGCAGCCAAGCCCAGCCTCTTTCAGGAAAACTGTTTTTT. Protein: CASSQAQPLSGKLFF.

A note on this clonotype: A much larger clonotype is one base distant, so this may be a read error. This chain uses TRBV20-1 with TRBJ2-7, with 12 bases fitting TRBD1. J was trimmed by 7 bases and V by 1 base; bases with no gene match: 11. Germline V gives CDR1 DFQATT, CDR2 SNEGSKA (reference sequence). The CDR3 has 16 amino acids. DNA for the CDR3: TGCAGTGCTAGAGTAGGGACAGGGGGCTTTGGGGATGAGCAGTACTTC. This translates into CSARVGTGGFGDEQYF.

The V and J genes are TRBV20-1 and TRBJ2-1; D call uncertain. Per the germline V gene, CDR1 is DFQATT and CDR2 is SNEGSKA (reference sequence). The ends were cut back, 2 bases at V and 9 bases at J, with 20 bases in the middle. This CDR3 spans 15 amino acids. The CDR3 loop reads CSARPQILPESEQFF. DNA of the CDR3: TGCAGTGCTAGACCACAAATCCTCCCAGAGAGTGAGCAGTTCTTC.

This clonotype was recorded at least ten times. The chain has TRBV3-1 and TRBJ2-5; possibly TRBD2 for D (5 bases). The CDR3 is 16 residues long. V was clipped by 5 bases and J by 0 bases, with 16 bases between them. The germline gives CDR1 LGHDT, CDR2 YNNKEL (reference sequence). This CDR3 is CASSEHGVLYQETQYF. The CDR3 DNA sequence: TGTGCCAGCAGCGAACACGGGGTTTTGTACCAAGAGACCCAGTACTTC.

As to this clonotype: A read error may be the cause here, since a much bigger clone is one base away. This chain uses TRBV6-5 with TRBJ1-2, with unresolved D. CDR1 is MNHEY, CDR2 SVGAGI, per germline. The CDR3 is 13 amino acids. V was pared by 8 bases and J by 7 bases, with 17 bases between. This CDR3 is CASGSWDSPGYTF. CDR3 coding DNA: TGTGCCAGCGGGAGTTGGGATTCCCCTGGCTACACCTTC.

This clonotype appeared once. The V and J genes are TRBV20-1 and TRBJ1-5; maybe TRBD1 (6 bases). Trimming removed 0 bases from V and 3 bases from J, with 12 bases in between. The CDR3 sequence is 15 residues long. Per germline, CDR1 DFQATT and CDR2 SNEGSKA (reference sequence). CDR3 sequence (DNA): TGCAGTGCTAGAGACGTGGAGGGGGACAATCAGCCCCAGCATTTT. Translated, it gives CSARDVEGDNQPQHF.

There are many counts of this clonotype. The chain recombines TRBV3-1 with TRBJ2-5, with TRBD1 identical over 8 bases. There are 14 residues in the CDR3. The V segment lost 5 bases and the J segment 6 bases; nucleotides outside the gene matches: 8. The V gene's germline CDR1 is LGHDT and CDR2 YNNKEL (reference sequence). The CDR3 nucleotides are TGTGCCAGCAGCGCAGGACAGGGCCCCAAGACCCAGTACTTC. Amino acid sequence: CASSAGQGPKTQYF.

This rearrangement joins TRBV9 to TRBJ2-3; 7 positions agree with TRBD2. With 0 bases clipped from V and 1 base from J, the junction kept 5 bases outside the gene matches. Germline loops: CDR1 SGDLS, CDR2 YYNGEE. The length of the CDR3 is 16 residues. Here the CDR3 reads CASSVDPAGGTDTQYF. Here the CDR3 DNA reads TGTGCCAGCAGCGTAGATCCCGCGGGAGGCACAGATACGCAGTATTTT.

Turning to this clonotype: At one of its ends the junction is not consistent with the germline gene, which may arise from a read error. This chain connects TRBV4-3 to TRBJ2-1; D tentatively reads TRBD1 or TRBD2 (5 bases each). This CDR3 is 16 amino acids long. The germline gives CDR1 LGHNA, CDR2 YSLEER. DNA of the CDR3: TGCGCCGGCAGCCAATATTGGGGGAGCTCCTACAATGAGGAGTTCTTC. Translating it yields CAGSQYWGSSYNEEFF.

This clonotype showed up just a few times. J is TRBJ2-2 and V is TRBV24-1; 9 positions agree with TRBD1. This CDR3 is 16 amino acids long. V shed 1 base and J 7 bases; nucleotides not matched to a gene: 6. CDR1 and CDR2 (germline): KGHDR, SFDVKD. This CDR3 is CATSDFRPGQGGELFF. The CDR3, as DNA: TGTGCCACCAGTGATTTTCGCCCGGGACAGGGCGGGGAGCTGTTTTTT.